This T cell receptor (beta chain) was captured in a study of blood T cells in healthy people across ages. Study outcomes and limitations: There was no known CMV status for donors, so expanded clonotype changes were possibly confounded.

About this clonotype: Its antigen remains unknown.

A second PCR of 7 to 11 cycles used a sample-barcoded 5' primer and a J-beta primer mix. TCRdb reanalysed the 5' RACE reads using MiXCR and keeps one entry per CDR3 protein. The sample consists of 700,000 to 900,000 distinct CDR3 sequences, 20% to 30% of them appearing once. The CDR3 spans 13 residues. Losses at the gene ends were 4 bases for V and 5 bases for J; bases not matched to a gene: 2. Germline V gives CDR1 SGHVS, CDR2 FNYEAQ. Approximately 9 milliliters of peripheral blood were drawn from each donor into EDTA-treated tubes. These same records also appear under a second study, on T cells of mothers and their children. According to that study: Several children and their three healthy Caucasian mothers were the donors.

This receptor was identified in a boy aged 5-17 years in good health. Specimen: blood. J is TRBJ2-1 and V is TRBV7-6, with TRBD2 matching over 7 bases. The CDR3 bases are TGTGCCAGCAGCTGGGGGGGGGACAATGAGCAGTTCTTC. Encoded protein: CASSWGGDNEQFF.